These 25 T cell receptor beta chains were all obtained from the same sample, sequenced in a study of shared clonotypes between healthy human individuals. Profiling relied on immunoSEQ multiplex PCR, and the TCRdb table lists in-frame clones only, not all of them. The table shows over a million clones, with around 97% occurring only once. The sequenced sample consisted of naive CD4+ T cells sorted from blood. Subset meaning: CD45RA+ positively selected. Every receptor here comes from a man aged 25 to 40 in good health.

Notes on this clone: Other nucleotide sequences in the sample specify the same CDR3. The V call is TRBV9, the J call TRBJ2-1, with D unresolved. This CDR3 is 11 amino acids long. Trimming removed 4 bases from V and 6 bases from J, with 5 bases in between. Germline V gene data show CDR1 as SGDLS and CDR2 as YYNGEE. In nucleotides, the CDR3 is TGTGCCAGCAGCTCTCGCAATGAGCAGTTCTTC. Encoded protein: CASSSRNEQFF.

V usage is TRBV19 and J usage is TRBJ2-1; 11 bases agree with TRBD1. The J segment lost 7 bases and the V segment lost 6 bases, leaving 2 bases of the junction unmatched. The CDR3 spans 13 residues. Looked up from germline, CDR1 is LNHDA and CDR2 is SQIVND (reference sequence). DNA for the CDR3: TGTGCCAGTAGGGACAGGGGGCGTAATGAGCAGTTCTTC. Translating gives CASRDRGRNEQFF.

This chain's CDR3 is CASSLNAGELFF. The CDR3 region has the DNA TGTGCCAGCAGCTTAAACGCCGGGGAGCTGTTTTTT. V usage is TRBV7-2 and J usage is TRBJ2-2; D remains ambiguous. Germline V gene sequence: CDR1 SGHTA, CDR2 FQGNSA. The germline V and J ends were trimmed by 2 bases and 6 bases, with 4 bases remaining between them. The CDR3 runs to 12 residues.

The gene calls are TRBV6-4 and TRBJ2-5; D perhaps matches TRBD2 (5 bases). The V gene lost 0 bases and the J gene lost 10 bases, with 12 bases spanning the gap. The CDR3 consists of 13 residues. Germline V gene lookup returns CDR1 MRHNA and CDR2 SNTAGT. This chain's CDR3 is CASSDSMGSIQYF. Here the CDR3 DNA reads TGTGCCAGCAGTGACTCGATGGGGAGCATCCAGTACTTC.

The J gene is TRBJ2-7, the V gene TRBV19; D remains ambiguous. The CDR3 sequence is 13 residues long. CDR1 is LNHDA and CDR2 is SQIVND in the germline V gene (reference sequence). Trimming cost V 8 bases and J 4 bases, with 15 bases left between them. CDR3 in DNA: TGTGCCAGTGGTACCGGGCCCCTTTACGAGCAGTACTTC. This translates into CASGTGPLYEQYF.

The CDR3 is CAGARGSSRGNEQFF. CDR3 DNA: TGCGCCGGCGCCCGGGGAAGCAGTCGGGGCAATGAGCAGTTCTTC. V usage is TRBV23-1 and J usage is TRBJ2-1; tentatively, D is TRBD2 (5 bases). TRBV23-1 is an ORF for which the function is uncertain. The CDR3 length is 15 residues. Deletions cut 11 bases from V and 6 bases from J, with 23 bases between.

This chain uses TRBV4-1 with TRBJ2-7, with D unresolved. Germline V gene data show CDR1 as MGHRA and CDR2 as YSYEKL. The V end lost 3 bases, the J end lost 7 bases, and 16 bases lay between the germline ends. This CDR3 is built from 14 residues. The CDR3 protein is CASSQPETIAEQYF. The CDR3 nucleotides are TGCGCCAGCAGCCAGCCAGAGACCATCGCGGAGCAGTACTTC.

This rearrangement joins TRBV7-2 to TRBJ2-5, with 7 bases that match TRBD2. The CDR3 spans 16 residues. Germline assignment: CDR1 SGHTA and CDR2 FQGNSA. The V gene end was trimmed by 5 bases and the J gene end by 4 bases; junction bases not matched to a gene: 13. This CDR3 is CASSPMTAGAGETQYF. The CDR3 DNA follows: TGTGCCAGCAGCCCCATGACGGCGGGAGCAGGAGAGACCCAGTACTTC.

The chain couples TRBV7-6 to TRBJ2-7; no clear D gene. CDR1 SGHVS and CDR2 FNYEAQ come from the germline V gene. The CDR3 is 12 residues long. Trimming took off 5 bases at V and 2 bases at J, with 7 bases between the two ends. The CDR3 loop is CASSPLTYEQYF. Written as DNA, the CDR3 is TGTGCCAGCAGCCCCCTAACCTACGAGCAGTACTTC.

V gene TRBV12-5 combines with J gene TRBJ2-7; TRBD2 matches at 13 bases. The CDR3 has 16 residues. The V gene end was trimmed by 0 bases and the J gene end by 4 bases; junction bases not matched to a gene: 3. Germline V gene data show CDR1 as LGHNT and CDR2 as FRNRAP. The CDR3 region has the DNA TGTGCTAGTGGTTTGGTAGGGACTAGCGGGAAGTACGAGCAGTACTTC. This codes for CASGLVGTSGKYEQYF.

The chain joins TRBV18 to TRBJ1-1; a possible D gene is TRBD1 (5 bases). Trimming left V 4 bases short and J 2 bases short, with 8 bases between. There are 13 residues in the CDR3. CDR1 is KGHSH, CDR2 LQKENI, per germline. CDR3 sequence: CASSQDTNTEAFF. The CDR3, as DNA: TGTGCCAGCTCACAGGACACCAACACTGAAGCTTTCTTT.

V is TRBV28 and J is TRBJ1-4, with TRBD1 identical over 12 bases. CDR1 and CDR2 from the germline V gene are MDHEN and SYDVKM. The CDR3 spans 14 residues. The V gene end was trimmed by 6 bases and the J gene end by 14 bases; junction bases not matched to a gene: 10. In DNA form, the CDR3 reads TGTGCCAGCAGAGGGACAGGGGGCAATTTTTGGCTGTTTTTT. It codes for CASRGTGGNFWLFF. Using reference TRBV28 and TRBJ1-4 for the parts outside the CDR3, the full variable domain is DVKVTQSSRYLVKRTGEKVFLECVQDMDHENMFWYRQDPGLGLRLIYFSYDVKMKEKGDIPEGYSVSREKKERFSLILESASTNQTSMYLCASRGTGGNFWLFFGSGTQLSVL.

V gene TRBV10-2 combines with J gene TRBJ2-7, with TRBD1 as a possible D gene (5 bases). Trimming took 8 bases from V and 0 from J, leaving 11 bases between them. The germline V gene has CDR1 WSHSY and CDR2 SAAADI. This CDR3 region has 13 residues. The CDR3 loop reads CASLQASSYEQYF. The DNA of the CDR3 is TGCGCCAGCTTACAGGCGAGCTCCTACGAGCAGTACTTC.

This chain joins TRBV6-1 and TRBJ2-1, with TRBD2 identical over 7 bases. V shed 4 bases, J shed 4 bases, and the junction held 10 bases outside the gene matches. CDR1 and CDR2 from the germline V gene are MNHNS and SASEGT. There are 16 residues in the CDR3. The CDR3 DNA sequence: TGTGCCAGCAGTGGTGCTATGGGGAGGGTTTACAATGAGCAGTTCTTC. Translated: CASSGAMGRVYNEQFF.

The chain couples TRBV11-2 to TRBJ2-5; D call uncertain. The germline V gene encodes CDR1 SGHAT and CDR2 FQNNGV. V shed 5 bases and J shed 5 bases, with 6 bases lying between them. The CDR3 totals 11 residues. CDR3 sequence: CASSDPETQYF. Written as DNA, the CDR3 is TGTGCCAGCAGCGATCCTGAGACCCAGTACTTC.

Details on this clone: Distinct nucleotide sequences in the sample also encode this CDR3. J is TRBJ2-3 and V is TRBV5-1; D is uncertain. Between the trimmed V and J ends, which lost 2 bases and 2 bases, there was a span of 6 bases. The CDR3 is made up of 13 amino acids. Germline loops: CDR1 SGHRS, CDR2 YFSETQ. The CDR3 DNA reads TGCGCCAGCAGCTTAAGGGCCACAGATACGCAGTATTTT. It specifies CASSLRATDTQYF.

The chain couples TRBV18 to TRBJ1-3; D is perhaps TRBD1 (6 bases). The CDR3 loop spans 15 amino acids. Trimming left V 3 bases short and J 0 bases short, with 9 bases between. Germline CDR1 reads KGHSH; CDR2 reads LQKENI. CDR3 residues: CASSPGQSSGNTIYF. Written as DNA, the CDR3 is TGTGCCAGCTCACCCGGACAGAGCTCTGGAAACACCATATATTTT.

The CDR3 loop is CASSRLAGDRYEQYF. The CDR3 nucleotides read TGTGCCAGCAGCCGACTAGCGGGAGACAGATACGAGCAGTACTTC. The V gene is TRBV7-2, the J gene TRBJ2-7, with 12 bases that match TRBD2. The V gene end was trimmed by 5 bases and the J gene end by 4 bases; junction bases not matched to a gene: 6. The CDR3 loop spans 15 amino acids. The germline V gene has CDR1 SGHTA and CDR2 FQGNSA. Full variable domain (missing parts from reference TRBV7-2 and TRBJ2-7): GAGVSQSPSNKVTEKGKDVELRCDPISGHTALYWYRQSLGQGLEFLIYFQGNSAPDKSGLPSDRFSAERTGGSVSTLTIQRTQQEDSAVYLCASSRLAGDRYEQYFGPGTRLTVT.

The chain has TRBV28 and TRBJ1-5; D remains ambiguous. The CDR3 has 14 amino acids. The germline V gene encodes CDR1 MDHEN and CDR2 SYDVKM. V was clipped by 6 bases and J by 1 base, with 10 bases between them. CDR3 DNA: TGTGCCAGCAGGGCCCCTTTAAGCAATCAGCCCCAGCATTTT. Translated: CASRAPLSNQPQHF. The complete variable domain, with remaining parts taken from reference TRBV28 and TRBJ1-5, reads DVKVTQSSRYLVKRTGEKVFLECVQDMDHENMFWYRQDPGLGLRLIYFSYDVKMKEKGDIPEGYSVSREKKERFSLILESASTNQTSMYLCASRAPLSNQPQHFGDGTRLSIL.

The rearrangement uses TRBV5-6 and TRBJ2-7; 8 bases line up with TRBD2. Trimming cost V 4 bases and J 2 bases; bases outside gene matches: 11. The CDR3 sequence is 16 residues long. Per germline, CDR1 SGHDT and CDR2 YYEEEE. CDR3 DNA sequence: TGTGCCAGCAGCCCCCTAATCGCCGGGAGGGCCTACGAGCAGTACTTC. Amino acid sequence: CASSPLIAGRAYEQYF. The full variable domain, in which reference TRBV5-6 and TRBJ2-7 provide the parts outside the CDR3, is DAGVTQSPTHLIKTRGQQVTLRCSPKSGHDTVSWYQQALGQGPQFIFQYYEEEERQRGNFPDRFSGHQFPNYSSELNVNALLLGDSALYLCASSPLIAGRAYEQYFGPGTRLTVT.

The V call is TRBV7-9, the J call TRBJ1-3; D is ambiguous. Trimming took 4 bases from V and 5 from J, leaving 9 bases between them. The CDR3 has 13 amino acids. Germline CDR1 is SEHNR and CDR2 is FQNEAQ (reference sequence). The CDR3: CASSSPARNTIYF. In DNA, the CDR3 is TGTGCCAGCAGCTCCCCGGCCCGAAACACCATATATTTT.

The V and J genes are TRBV2 and TRBJ2-3; D might be TRBD1 or TRBD2, each matching 5 bases. The V end was cut by 6 bases, the J end by 0 bases, with 16 bases between. The CDR3 loop spans 16 amino acids. Germline CDR1 reads SNHLY; CDR2 reads FYNNEI. In DNA form, the CDR3 reads TGTGCCAGCAGCTCCCCGGGACGGTCGAGCACAGATACGCAGTATTTT. It codes for CASSSPGRSSTDTQYF.

A word on this clone: Sequence at one end of the junction differs from germline and may be a read error. The rearrangement uses TRBV7-2 and TRBJ1-5, with D tentatively TRBD1 (5 bases). Germline CDR1 SGHTA, CDR2 FQGNSA. The CDR3 spans 14 residues. The CDR3 region is CASSIGTGNQPQHF. For the CDR3, the DNA is TGTGCCAGCAGCATTGGGACGGGCAATCAGCCTCAGCATTTT.

The rearrangement uses TRBV5-5 and TRBJ1-1; the D is unclear. The V end was cut by 2 bases, the J end by 8 bases, with 10 bases between. Per germline, CDR1 SGHKS and CDR2 YYEKEE (reference sequence). The CDR3 length is 12 residues. DNA for the CDR3: TGTGCCAGCAGCTTAGTGCGGCAGGAAGCTTTCTTT. It is translated as CASSLVRQEAFF.

The V gene is TRBV19, the J gene TRBJ2-7; D ambiguous. The V gene's germline CDR1 is LNHDA and CDR2 SQIVND (reference sequence). The V end was cut by 3 bases, the J end by 1 base, with 10 bases between. The CDR3 is 14 residues long. CDR3 sequence: CASSMSKASYEQYF. The CDR3 nucleotides read TGTGCCAGTAGTATGAGTAAAGCTTCCTACGAGCAGTACTTC.